This entry lists 27 T cell receptor beta chains sequenced from one sample in a study of T cell responses to AZD1222 COVID-19 vaccine. The method was immunoSEQ multiplex PCR; TCRdb's version includes in-frame clones alone and lacks a portion of them. The table has some 150,000 clones, about 92% seen once; the top ten hold 7.5% to 9.5%. The starting material was peripheral blood, obtained on day 0 of AZD1222 vaccination. Receptors were obtained from an adult in good health.

This sequence joins TRBV7-9 and TRBJ1-1; possibly TRBD1 for D (5 bases). The germline V gene encodes CDR1 SEHNR and CDR2 FQNEAQ (reference sequence). V was clipped by 5 bases and J by 2 bases, with 15 bases between them. This CDR3 is 15 amino acids long. The CDR3 is CASSRTGTLNTEAFF. The CDR3 nucleotides read TGTGCCAGCAGCCGTACCGGGACCTTAAACACTGAAGCTTTCTTT.

The gene calls are TRBV9 and TRBJ2-1; D not certain. The CDR3 is 13 residues long. Trimming took off 2 bases at V and 8 bases at J, with 11 bases between the two ends. Germline values: CDR1 SGDLS, CDR2 YYNGEE. CDR3 sequence (DNA): TGTGCCAGCAGCGTCGCTCCTTACGATGAGCAGTTCTTC. It encodes CASSVAPYDEQFF.

V is TRBV5-4 and J is TRBJ2-1; tentatively, D is TRBD2 (5 bases). The CDR3 length is 13 residues. Per germline, CDR1 SGHNT and CDR2 YYREEE (reference sequence). Trimming took off 0 bases at V and 6 bases at J, with 7 bases between the two ends. DNA for the CDR3: TGTGCCAGCAGCTTGGGGGGAGTCAATGAGCAGTTCTTC. Translating it yields CASSLGGVNEQFF.

This chain links TRBV10-3 with TRBJ2-1; 10 nucleotides align to TRBD2. The ends lost 4 bases at V and 8 bases at J; junction bases unmatched: 8. CDR1 is ENHRY and CDR2 is SYGVKD in the germline V gene. The CDR3 runs to 15 residues. The CDR3 reads CAISAASSGGDEQFF. The DNA for the CDR3 is TGTGCCATCAGTGCCGCTTCTAGCGGGGGTGATGAGCAGTTCTTC.

The rearrangement joins TRBV13 to TRBJ1-1; D possibly corresponds to TRBD1 (5 bases). V was trimmed by 1 base and J by 1 base, leaving 10 bases between them. Germline lookup yields CDR1 PRHDT and CDR2 FYEKMQ (reference sequence). The CDR3 runs to 15 residues. CDR3 sequence (DNA): TGTGCCAGCAGCTTAGATACAGGAAAGAACACTGAAGCTTTCTTT. It codes for CASSLDTGKNTEAFF.

The CDR3 DNA reads as TGTGCCAGCAGCTTAGACACTGGCACAGATACGCAGTATTTT. Translating it yields CASSLDTGTDTQYF. The J gene is TRBJ2-3, the V gene TRBV7-9; D uncertain. Germline values: CDR1 SEHNR, CDR2 FQNEAQ (reference sequence). The V end was cut by 1 base, the J end by 1 base, with 6 bases between. The CDR3 runs to 14 residues.

V gene TRBV5-1 combines with J gene TRBJ1-4, with D possibly being TRBD1 (5 bases). From germline, CDR1 is SGHRS and CDR2 YFSETQ. There are 14 residues in the CDR3. Trimming took off 2 bases at V and 6 bases at J, with 11 bases between the two ends. CDR3 sequence: CASSFGGVDEKLFF. DNA of the CDR3: TGCGCCAGCAGCTTTGGGGGGGTAGATGAAAAACTGTTTTTT.

The chain joins TRBV6-5 to TRBJ1-4; D is possibly TRBD1 (5 bases). Trimming left V 7 bases short and J 2 bases short, with 11 bases between. The V gene's germline CDR1 is MNHEY and CDR2 SVGAGI. This CDR3 has 14 residues. The CDR3 reads CASTPGGTNEKLFF. CDR3 DNA: TGTGCCAGCACCCCGGGGGGTACTAATGAAAAACTGTTTTTT.

This clone has only one observation. The chain uses TRBV5-4 and TRBJ1-1; TRBD1 is a possible D gene (6 bases). This CDR3 is 14 amino acids long. Trimming left V 10 bases short and J 0 bases short, with 16 bases between. Germline V gives CDR1 SGHNT, CDR2 YYREEE (reference sequence). The CDR3 coding sequence is TGTGCCTGCCAGGGGATGGGCATGAACACTGAAGCTTTCTTT. Amino acid sequence: CACQGMGMNTEAFF.

V is TRBV18 and J is TRBJ2-1; tentative D call: TRBD2 (7 bases). Germline CDR1 is KGHSH and CDR2 is LQKENI. Trimming cost V 6 bases and J 9 bases, with 21 bases left between them. The CDR3 sequence is 15 residues long. CDR3: CASSPWRGGSGEQFF. In DNA form, the CDR3 reads TGTGCCAGCTCTCCCTGGAGGGGGGGCTCCGGTGAGCAGTTCTTC.

The genes are TRBV2 and TRBJ1-2, with TRBD1 as a possible D gene (5 bases). V lost 0 bases and J 0 bases, leaving 26 bases between the germline ends. This CDR3 is built from 21 residues. Germline V gene sequence: CDR1 SNHLY, CDR2 FYNNEI. The DNA for the CDR3 is TGTGCCAGCAGTGAAGCGTGGCCCTACAGAGGGACGGGACCCACTAACTATGGCTACACCTTC. Translating it yields CASSEAWPYRGTGPTNYGYTF.

V is TRBV10-3 and J is TRBJ2-5, with a tentative D call TRBD1 (6 bases). The CDR3 has 15 residues. Germline V lookup: CDR1 ENHRY, CDR2 SYGVKD. Trimming left V 6 bases short and J 1 base short, with 15 bases between. The CDR3 nucleotides are TGTGCCATCAGCCTCCAAGGGGGATTCCAAGAGACCCAGTACTTC. Encoded protein: CAISLQGGFQETQYF.

The chain recombines TRBV9 with TRBJ1-4, with D maybe TRBD1 (5 bases). In germline, CDR1 is SGDLS, CDR2 YYNGEE. The CDR3 extends over 16 amino acids. The germline V and J ends were trimmed by 4 bases and 3 bases, with 16 bases remaining between them. The CDR3 here is CASSTNPWGSNEKLFF. The CDR3 DNA sequence: TGTGCCAGCAGCACTAATCCATGGGGGTCTAATGAAAAACTGTTTTTT.

In this sample, this clone turned up once. The chain recombines TRBV7-3 with TRBJ1-2; 9 bases are a match to TRBD1. V shed 5 bases, J shed 3 bases, and the junction held 4 bases outside the gene matches. Germline CDR1 is SGHTA and CDR2 is FQGTGA. The CDR3 covers 14 residues. The CDR3 protein is CASSPGQGYYGYTF. CDR3 coding DNA: TGTGCCAGCAGCCCGGGACAGGGTTACTATGGCTACACCTTC.

The rearrangement joins TRBV6-6 to TRBJ2-1; D possibly corresponds to TRBD1 (6 bases). CDR1 and CDR2 (germline): MNHNY, SVGAGI (reference sequence). The V end was cut by 5 bases, the J end by 8 bases, with 10 bases between. The CDR3 sequence is 12 residues long. In DNA form, the CDR3 reads TGTGCCAGCAGTCTCAGGGGTGATGAGCAGTTCTTC. It encodes CASSLRGDEQFF.

The CDR3 spells CAWSYQTGGTVYSNQPQHF. The DNA of the CDR3 is TGTGCCTGGAGTTACCAAACAGGGGGGACCGTGTATAGCAATCAGCCCCAGCATTTT. This chain uses TRBV30 with TRBJ1-5; 8 bases fit TRBD1. Germline loops: CDR1 GTSNPN, CDR2 SVGIG (reference sequence). The CDR3 runs to 19 residues. Losses at the gene ends were 2 bases for V and 0 bases for J; bases not matched to a gene: 15.

This clone appeared a single time. The J gene is TRBJ1-2, the V gene TRBV5-1; possible D gene TRBD1, 6 bases. Germline V gives CDR1 SGHRS, CDR2 YFSETQ. V was shortened by 1 base and J by 10 bases, with 23 bases between the two germline ends. This CDR3 has 16 amino acids. CDR3 amino acids: CASSLKLTGIPKDYTF. CDR3 bases: TGCGCCAGCAGCTTGAAGTTAACAGGGATTCCTAAAGACTACACCTTC.

The chain is built from TRBV19 and TRBJ1-1; a possible D gene is TRBD1 (5 bases). The CDR3 is made up of 13 amino acids. The ends were cut back, 5 bases at V and 6 bases at J, with 13 bases in the middle. CDR1 is LNHDA, CDR2 SQIVND, per germline (reference sequence). This chain's CDR3 is CASSPGGFAEAFF. In DNA, the CDR3 is TGTGCCAGTAGTCCCGGGGGTTTCGCTGAAGCTTTCTTT.

The chain combines TRBV6-2 or TRBV6-3 with TRBJ2-3; D is possibly TRBD2 (7 bases). V gave up 0 bases and J gave up 4 bases, with 26 bases separating them. The CDR3 totals 20 residues. Germline lookup yields CDR1 MNHEY and CDR2 SVGEGT. The CDR3 spells CASSYSSFRRVAGAPDTQYF. CDR3 bases: TGTGCCAGCAGTTACTCGAGCTTCCGTCGAGTTGCGGGGGCCCCAGATACGCAGTATTTT.

V and J are TRBV18 and TRBJ1-2, with D possibly being TRBD1 (5 bases). The V gene lost 2 bases and the J gene lost 11 bases, with 18 bases spanning the gap. CDR1 KGHSH and CDR2 LQKENI come from the germline V gene. This CDR3 contains 14 residues. The CDR3 sequence: CASSPAYSVQGYTF. Here the CDR3 DNA reads TGTGCCAGCTCACCAGCTTATAGCGTGCAGGGTTACACCTTC.

The V and J genes are TRBV7-2 and TRBJ2-3; D may be TRBD2 (6 bases). The CDR3 spans 14 residues. CDR1 SGHTA and CDR2 FQGNSA come from the germline V gene. The V end was cut by 5 bases, the J end by 4 bases, with 13 bases between. The CDR3 spells CASSQGLQADTQYF. CDR3 in DNA: TGTGCCAGCAGCCAGGGACTGCAGGCAGATACGCAGTATTTT.

The count of this clone is one. V and J are TRBV5-4 and TRBJ1-1; no definite D call. The germline V gene has CDR1 SGHNT and CDR2 YYREEE (reference sequence). This CDR3 has 14 amino acids. Trimming cost V 1 base and J 1 base, with 8 bases left between them. This CDR3 is CASSLNTANTEAFF. In DNA, the CDR3 is TGTGCCAGCAGCTTGAATACAGCGAACACTGAAGCTTTCTTT.

The rearrangement joins TRBV6-6 to TRBJ2-7; maybe TRBD1 (5 bases). V lost 6 bases, J lost 0 bases, and 15 bases lay in between. The CDR3 totals 15 residues. Germline lookup yields CDR1 MNHNY and CDR2 SVGAGI (reference sequence). The CDR3 region is CASSSTTESSYEQYF. The CDR3 DNA follows: TGTGCCAGCAGCTCAACGACAGAAAGCTCCTACGAGCAGTACTTC.

The chain employs TRBV7-3 and TRBJ1-5; the D is unclear. The CDR3 covers 13 residues. With 3 bases removed from V and 6 bases from J, the gap between germline ends came to 9 bases. Germline-derived CDR1 and CDR2 are SGHTA and FQGTGA. The CDR3 protein is CASSFDVGQPQHF. CDR3 in DNA: TGTGCCAGCAGCTTCGACGTGGGTCAGCCCCAGCATTTT.

The chain joins TRBV6-5 to TRBJ1-1, with D unresolved. Germline V gene lookup returns CDR1 MNHEY and CDR2 SVGAGI. With 7 bases removed from V and 1 base from J, the gap between germline ends came to 10 bases. The CDR3 is made up of 13 amino acids. In DNA, the CDR3 is TGTGCCAGCACGCCCTGGGGGAACACTGAAGCTTTCTTT. This encodes CASTPWGNTEAFF.

The V gene is TRBV4-1, the J gene TRBJ1-4, with 7 nucleotides matching TRBD1. V lost 5 bases to trimming and J lost 0 bases; unmatched junction nucleotides: 12. Germline V gene lookup returns CDR1 MGHRA and CDR2 YSYEKL. CDR3 length: 18 amino acids. This CDR3 reads CASSYDPGGLSTNEKLFF. The DNA for the CDR3 is TGCGCCAGCAGCTATGACCCAGGGGGACTTTCAACTAATGAAAAACTGTTTTTT.

The chain carries TRBV27 and TRBJ1-4; 7 bases match TRBD1. Germline CDR1 reads MNHEY; CDR2 reads SMNVEV (reference sequence). This CDR3 spans 15 amino acids. V shed 5 bases, J shed 4 bases, and the junction held 7 bases outside the gene matches. CDR3 coding DNA: TGTGCCAGCAGTATTTCACAGGGGTATAATGAAAAACTGTTTTTT. It is translated as CASSISQGYNEKLFF.